These 12 T cell receptor beta chains share one sample of origin, sequenced in a study of early stage breast cancer tumors. This table comes from immunoSEQ multiplex PCR, and its TCRdb copy is limited to in-frame clones, with some not included. Among under 14,000 clones listed, approximately 72% were seen once. Sample: breast tumor tissue. These receptors all come from a person aged 65 to 79 with breast cancer.

The J gene is TRBJ2-7, the V gene TRBV11-1; 9 bases line up with TRBD1. Germline CDR1 is SGHAT and CDR2 is FQDESV (reference sequence). CDR3 length: 14 residues. V was clipped by 4 bases and J by 5 bases; unmatched bases: 6. The CDR3 loop reads CASSSGTGIHEQYF. The DNA of the CDR3 is TGTGCCAGCAGCTCCGGGACAGGGATCCACGAGCAGTACTTC. Based on the CDR3 plus reference TRBV11-1 and TRBJ2-7, the full variable domain is EAEVAQSPRYKITEKSQAVAFWCDPISGHATLYWYRQILGQGPELLVQFQDESVVDDSQLPKDRFSAERLKGVDSTLKIQPAELGDSAMYLCASSSGTGIHEQYFGPGTRLTVT.

Remarks on this clone: Additional DNA sequences in this sample encode the identical CDR3. The V and J genes are TRBV7-9 and TRBJ1-6; D not resolved. Germline CDR1 SEHNR, CDR2 FQNEAQ (reference sequence). V was shortened by 5 bases and J by 4 bases, with 9 bases between the two germline ends. This CDR3 region has 14 residues. CDR3 sequence reads: CASSLEQYNSPLHF. CDR3 nucleotide sequence: TGTGCCAGCAGCCTAGAACAATATAATTCACCCCTCCACTTT.

The genes are TRBV5-1 and TRBJ2-1; D is perhaps TRBD2 (6 bases). The CDR3 sequence is 15 residues long. V was clipped by 1 base and J by 8 bases, with 16 bases between them. The germline V gene encodes CDR1 SGHRS and CDR2 YFSETQ. CDR3 in DNA: TGCGCCAGCAGCTTGTCTGGGGGGTACGGCGATGAGCAGTTCTTC. Its protein product is CASSLSGGYGDEQFF.

V usage is TRBV30 and J usage is TRBJ1-3; no firm D call. The CDR3 sequence is 14 residues long. Germline assignment: CDR1 GTSNPN and CDR2 SVGIG (reference sequence). Trimming took off 0 bases at V and 0 bases at J, with 6 bases between the two ends. Written as DNA, the CDR3 is TGTGCCTGGAGTGTACAACACTCTGGAAACACCATATATTTT. Encoded protein: CAWSVQHSGNTIYF.

The chain recombines TRBV10-3 with TRBJ1-2; 12 nucleotides line up with TRBD1. Germline V gene data show CDR1 as ENHRY and CDR2 as SYGVKD. After removal of 0 bases from V and 7 bases from J, the junction contained 9 bases not matched to a gene. The CDR3 extends over 17 amino acids. CDR3 loop: CAISESGQGALASGYTF. The CDR3 nucleotides are TGTGCCATCAGTGAGTCGGGACAGGGGGCTCTTGCGAGTGGCTACACCTTC.

This clone was counted between two and nine times. The rearrangement joins TRBV29-1 to TRBJ1-6; 8 bases map to TRBD1. The CDR3 runs 13 residues. The trim removed 5 bases at V and 9 bases at J, leaving 6 bases unmatched. Germline V gene lookup returns CDR1 SQVTM and CDR2 ANQGSEA. In nucleotides, the CDR3 is TGCAGCGTTAGGGGACAGGAATCTTCACCCCTCCACTTT. Its protein is CSVRGQESSPLHF.

J is TRBJ2-1 and V is TRBV27, with TRBD2 identical over 11 bases. With V trimmed by 8 bases and J by 8 bases, 11 bases remained unmatched. Looked up from germline, CDR1 is MNHEY and CDR2 is SMNVEV (reference sequence). CDR3 size: 15 residues. The chain's CDR3 is CASYGGTSGEDEQFF. The CDR3 DNA reads TGTGCCAGCTACGGAGGGACTAGCGGCGAGGATGAGCAGTTCTTC.

This chain uses TRBV5-1 with TRBJ2-2; D not resolved. Trimming removed 1 base at V and 1 base at J, with 8 bases between. The CDR3 loop spans 15 amino acids. Germline lookup yields CDR1 SGHRS and CDR2 YFSETQ. The CDR3 bases are TGCGCCAGCAGCTTGCGGGTACAGAACACCGGGGAGCTGTTTTTT. This codes for CASSLRVQNTGELFF.

The chain couples TRBV28 to TRBJ1-4; 8 bases map to TRBD1. This CDR3 has 14 residues. Germline V gene lookup returns CDR1 MDHEN and CDR2 SYDVKM. J was trimmed by 4 bases and V by 8 bases; bases with no gene match: 6. CDR3 in amino acids: CASSPQGVNEKLFF. CDR3 DNA: TGTGCCAGCTCCCCACAGGGGGTTAATGAAAAACTGTTTTTT.

V and J are TRBV27 and TRBJ1-1; 7 bases fit TRBD1. J was trimmed by 7 bases and V by 4 bases; bases with no gene match: 3. Germline loops: CDR1 MNHEY, CDR2 SMNVEV (reference sequence). This CDR3 contains 12 residues. The CDR3 DNA sequence: TGTGCCAGCAGTTCCCGGGACAGTGAAGCTTTCTTT. This gives the protein CASSSRDSEAFF.

V gene TRBV5-1 combines with J gene TRBJ2-7; 9 bases line up with TRBD2. Germline CDR1 SGHRS, CDR2 YFSETQ. The CDR3 consists of 15 residues. V trimming: 4 bases; J trimming: 9 bases; junction bases outside the gene matches: 14. The CDR3 protein is CASSLTSGFSSGQYF. CDR3 nucleotide sequence: TGCGCCAGCAGCCTTACTAGCGGGTTTTCCTCTGGGCAGTACTTC. The entire variable domain, with the rest obtained from reference TRBV5-1 and TRBJ2-7, is as follows: KAGVTQTPRYLIKTRGQQVTLSCSPISGHRSVSWYQQTPGQGLQFLFEYFSETQRNKGNFPGRFSGRQFSNSRSEMNVSTLELGDSALYLCASSLTSGFSSGQYFGPGTRLTVT.

The chain employs TRBV19 and TRBJ1-2; 7 bases match TRBD1. The CDR3 spans 14 residues. V lost 10 bases and J lost 1; bases outside the gene matches: 9. Germline CDR1 and CDR2: LNHDA and SQIVND (reference sequence). CDR3 protein: CATERTGLNYGYTF. The CDR3 nucleotides are TGTGCCACCGAGAGGACAGGACTTAACTATGGCTACACCTTC.